This T cell receptor (beta chain) was captured by sequencing in a study of shared clonotypes between healthy human individuals. Study details: Per-donor plates numbered three CD4 naive, three CD4 memory, two CD8 naive and one CD8 memory. Study findings and constraints: In a handful of donors, around 5.5% of naive CD4 clonotypes appeared in common.

Trimming removed 1 base from V and 5 bases from J; junction bases left unmatched: 1. This CDR3 spans 14 amino acids. Germline assignment: CDR1 SGHNT and CDR2 YYREEE (reference sequence). Original analysis: ImmunoSEQ only sent back junction sequences with no quality scores, so filtering was done differently. TCRdb's table, derived via immunoSEQ multiplex PCR, lists solely in-frame clones and lacks some. The V and J calls and clone size were taken over from that table, and D and trimming were inferred from the DNA. This table holds over 2 million clones, 85% to 95% found once. Investigators divided CD4+ cells into CD45RA+ naive and CD45RA-negative memory subsets. As for this clone: Its antigen is undetermined.

The clonotype comes from a man aged 18 to 35 in good health. Some clones in this sample may be carry-over from other donors' samples. The chain joins TRBV5-4 to TRBJ2-1, with 9 bases lining up with TRBD2. Sequenced sample: naive CD4+ T cells from PBMCs. The subset was: CD45RA+ positively selected. The CDR3 loop reads CASSLPSGDNEQFF. The DNA of the CDR3 is TGTGCCAGCAGCTTGCCTAGCGGGGACAATGAGCAGTTCTTC.